This T cell receptor beta chain was identified in a study of T-cell memory formation after mild COVID-19. Study findings and constraints: CD4+ contracting clones were mainly CM and EM; CD8+ ones, EMRA. Nothing confirmed that second-wave clones peaking on day 37 were specific for SARS-CoV-2. Memory cells collected pre-infection included some clones that later responded, suggesting cross-reactive memory joined.

TCRalpha and TCRbeta libraries used 5'RACE with constant-segment primers and UMIs. TCRdb re-derived calls from the 5' RACE reads in MiXCR, one entry per CDR3 protein. The sample lists approximately 89,000 distinct CDR3 sequences, around 13% occurring once. This clonotype showed up just a few times. Its antigen is not identified. The receptor comes from a man between 18 and 35 years old who had mild COVID-19 (a few samples of this study predate the infection). Cell type and time point are not known. Sequenced material: PBMCs or a T cell subset sorted from them (not recorded which).

CDR3 in DNA: TGTGCCAGCAGCTTAGCTGTGGGCCACGAGCAGTACGTC. It translates to CASSLAVGHEQYV. This rearrangement joins TRBV7-2 to TRBJ2-7; D gene unclear. Trimming stripped 0 bases from V and 5 bases from J, with 8 bases between. Germline V gene data show CDR1 as SGHTA and CDR2 as FQGNSA. The CDR3 covers 13 residues.